The TCR beta chain described here comes from a study of blood T cell repertoires in COVID-19. Overall study: The United States, Italy and Spain supplied acute and convalescent COVID-19 samples. Nucleic acid was either cDNA or gDNA, and it came from T cells, B-cell-depleted T cells, or PBMCs.

CDR3 size: 14 residues. From germline, CDR1 is SGDLS and CDR2 YYNGEE. Trimming removed 2 bases at V and 2 bases at J, with 10 bases between. Authors' analysis steps: From reference gene primer amplification, estimates of nucleated cell counts were derived. Here immunoSEQ multiplex PCR was the method, and the copy in TCRdb shows in-frame clones only, minus some. That table supplies the V and J calls and clone size; D and trimming were determined from the DNA. Of under 130,000 clones detected, around 79% appear once; the ten largest clones hold 20% to 25%. The J gene is TRBJ1-1, the V gene TRBV9; D is unresolved. The clonotype comes from a man between 70 and 80 years old with active or convalescent COVID-19. Specimen: peripheral blood. In DNA form, the CDR3 reads TGTGCCAGCAGCGTCTTAGCCAGTAACACTGAAGCTTTCTTT. Protein sequence: CASSVLASNTEAFF.